This T cell receptor beta chain was documented in a study of cytomegalovirus exposure and HLA in healthy donors. General study findings and limits: A later analysis found most CMV-associated TCR beta chains apparently HLA-restricted.

The germline gives CDR1 MNHEY, CDR2 SMNVEV (reference sequence). This CDR3 is 14 amino acids long. V was pared by 5 bases and J by 8 bases, with 18 bases between. PCR primers comprised 60 Vbeta and 13 Jbeta primers. Assay used: immunoSEQ multiplex PCR; TCRdb lists only in-frame clones, some missing. The data contain some 200,000 clones, more than 65% of them singletons. Comments on this clone: Its antigen remains unidentified.

The sequence was obtained from a man in his forties or fifties in good health and CMV-seronegative. Sample: PBMCs. J is TRBJ1-2 and V is TRBV27, with D possibly TRBD1 on 5 matching bases. The CDR3 DNA sequence: TGTGCCAGCAGTCCCTCGACTGCGGGGCTAGGCTACACCTTC. Amino acid sequence: CASSPSTAGLGYTF.